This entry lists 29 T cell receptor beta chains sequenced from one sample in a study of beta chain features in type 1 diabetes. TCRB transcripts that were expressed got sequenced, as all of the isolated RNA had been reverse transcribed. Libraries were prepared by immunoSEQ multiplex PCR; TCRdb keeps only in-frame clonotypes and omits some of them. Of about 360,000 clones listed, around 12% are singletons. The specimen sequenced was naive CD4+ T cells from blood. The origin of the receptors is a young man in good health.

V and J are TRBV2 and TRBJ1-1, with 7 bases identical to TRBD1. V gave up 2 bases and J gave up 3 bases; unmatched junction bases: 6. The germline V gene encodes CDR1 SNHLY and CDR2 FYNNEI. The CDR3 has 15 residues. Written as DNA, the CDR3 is TGTGCCAGCAGTGAATTTGGTACAGGGGACACTGAAGCTTTCTTT. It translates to CASSEFGTGDTEAFF.

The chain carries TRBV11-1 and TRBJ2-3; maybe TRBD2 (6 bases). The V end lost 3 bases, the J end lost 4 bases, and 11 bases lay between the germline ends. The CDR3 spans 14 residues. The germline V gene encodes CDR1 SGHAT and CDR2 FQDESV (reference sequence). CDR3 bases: TGTGCCAGCAGCTTCACGGGAGACCCAGATACGCAGTATTTT. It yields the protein CASSFTGDPDTQYF.

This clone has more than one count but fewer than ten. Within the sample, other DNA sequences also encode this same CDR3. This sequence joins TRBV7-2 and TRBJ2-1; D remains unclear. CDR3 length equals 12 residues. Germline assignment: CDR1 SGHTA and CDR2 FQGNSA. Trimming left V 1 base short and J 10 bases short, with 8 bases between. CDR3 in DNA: TGTGCCAGCAGCTTAGTAGGCGGAGAGCAGTTCTTC. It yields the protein CASSLVGGEQFF. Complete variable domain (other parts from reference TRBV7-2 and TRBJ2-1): GAGVSQSPSNKVTEKGKDVELRCDPISGHTALYWYRQSLGQGLEFLIYFQGNSAPDKSGLPSDRFSAERTGGSVSTLTIQRTQQEDSAVYLCASSLVGGEQFFGPGTRLTVL.

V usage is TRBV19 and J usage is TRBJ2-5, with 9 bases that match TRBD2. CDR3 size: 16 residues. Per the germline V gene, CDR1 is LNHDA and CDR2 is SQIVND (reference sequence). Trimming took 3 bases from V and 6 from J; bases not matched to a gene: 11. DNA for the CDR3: TGTGCCAGTAGTATGATTTCGAGCGGGGGGCTGAAGACCCAGTACTTC. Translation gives CASSMISSGGLKTQYF.

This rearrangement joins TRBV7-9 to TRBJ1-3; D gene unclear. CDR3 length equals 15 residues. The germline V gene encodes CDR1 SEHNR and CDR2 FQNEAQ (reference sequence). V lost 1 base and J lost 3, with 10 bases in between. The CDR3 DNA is TGTGCCAGCAGCTTAGGAGGGAGCAGTGGAAACACCATATATTTT. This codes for CASSLGGSSGNTIYF.

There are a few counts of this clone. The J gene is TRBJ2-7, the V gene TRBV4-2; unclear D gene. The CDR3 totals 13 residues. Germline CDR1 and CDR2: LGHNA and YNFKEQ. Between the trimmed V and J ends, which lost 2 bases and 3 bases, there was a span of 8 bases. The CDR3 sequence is CASSQQAGYEQYF. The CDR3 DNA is TGTGCCAGCAGCCAACAGGCCGGCTACGAGCAGTACTTC.

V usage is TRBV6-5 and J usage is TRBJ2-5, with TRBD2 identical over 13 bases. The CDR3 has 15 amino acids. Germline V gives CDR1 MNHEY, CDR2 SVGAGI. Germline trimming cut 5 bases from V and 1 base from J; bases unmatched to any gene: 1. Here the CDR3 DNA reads TGTGCCAGCAGTGGACTAGCGGGAGTCCAAGAGACCCAGTACTTC. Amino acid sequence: CASSGLAGVQETQYF.

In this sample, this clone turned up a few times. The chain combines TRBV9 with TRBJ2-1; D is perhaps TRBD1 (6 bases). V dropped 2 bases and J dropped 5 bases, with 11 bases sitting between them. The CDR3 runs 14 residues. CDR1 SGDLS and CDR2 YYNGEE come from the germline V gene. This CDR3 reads CASSVLGQHNEQFF. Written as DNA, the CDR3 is TGTGCCAGCAGCGTGTTAGGACAGCACAATGAGCAGTTCTTC.

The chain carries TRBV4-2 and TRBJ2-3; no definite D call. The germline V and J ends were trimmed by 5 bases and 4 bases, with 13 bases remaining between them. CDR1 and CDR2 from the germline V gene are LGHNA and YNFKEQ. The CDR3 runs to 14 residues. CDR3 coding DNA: TGTGCCAGCAGCGGAGAGGTTTTGGCAGATACGCAGTATTTT. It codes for CASSGEVLADTQYF.

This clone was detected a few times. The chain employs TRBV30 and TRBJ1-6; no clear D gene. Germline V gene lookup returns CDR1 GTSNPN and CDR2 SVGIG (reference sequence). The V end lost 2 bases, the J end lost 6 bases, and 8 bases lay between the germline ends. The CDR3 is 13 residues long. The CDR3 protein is CAWSLLVNSPLHF. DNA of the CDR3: TGTGCCTGGAGTCTACTGGTTAATTCACCCCTCCACTTT.

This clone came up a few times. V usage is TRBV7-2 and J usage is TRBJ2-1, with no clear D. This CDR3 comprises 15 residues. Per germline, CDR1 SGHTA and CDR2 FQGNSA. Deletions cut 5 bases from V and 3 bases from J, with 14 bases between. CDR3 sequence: CASSLAGQDYNEQFF. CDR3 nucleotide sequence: TGTGCCAGCAGCCTTGCTGGCCAGGACTACAATGAGCAGTTCTTC.

The CDR3 here is CASSRDSNYGYTF. The CDR3 bases are TGTGCCAGCAGTCGGGACAGTAACTATGGCTACACCTTC. This rearrangement joins TRBV28 to TRBJ1-2; 7 positions agree with TRBD1. The CDR3 is 13 residues long. CDR1 is MDHEN, CDR2 SYDVKM, per germline. The junction had 1 base not matched to a gene; V was cut back by 5 bases and J by 1 base.

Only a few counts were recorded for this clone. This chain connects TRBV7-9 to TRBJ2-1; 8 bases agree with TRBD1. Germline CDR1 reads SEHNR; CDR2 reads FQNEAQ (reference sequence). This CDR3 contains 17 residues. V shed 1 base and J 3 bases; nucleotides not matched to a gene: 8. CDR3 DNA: TGTGCCAGCAGCTTAGGATATTCAGGGGGCGGCTACAATGAGCAGTTCTTC. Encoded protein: CASSLGYSGGGYNEQFF.

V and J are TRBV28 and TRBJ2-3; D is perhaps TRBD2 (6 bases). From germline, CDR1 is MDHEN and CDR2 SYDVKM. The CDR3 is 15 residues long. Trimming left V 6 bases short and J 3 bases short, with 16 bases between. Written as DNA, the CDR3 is TGTGCCAGCAGCATAGGCGGGGTTAGGACAGATACGCAGTATTTT. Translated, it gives CASSIGGVRTDTQYF. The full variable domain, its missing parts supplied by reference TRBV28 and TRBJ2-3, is DVKVTQSSRYLVKRTGEKVFLECVQDMDHENMFWYRQDPGLGLRLIYFSYDVKMKEKGDIPEGYSVSREKKERFSLILESASTNQTSMYLCASSIGGVRTDTQYFGPGTRLTVL.

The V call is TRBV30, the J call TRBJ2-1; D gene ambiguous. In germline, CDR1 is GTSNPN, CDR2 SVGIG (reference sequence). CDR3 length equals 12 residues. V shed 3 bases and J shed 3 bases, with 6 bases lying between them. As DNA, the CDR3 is TGTGCCTGGAGACCAGGCTACAATGAGCAGTTCTTC. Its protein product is CAWRPGYNEQFF.

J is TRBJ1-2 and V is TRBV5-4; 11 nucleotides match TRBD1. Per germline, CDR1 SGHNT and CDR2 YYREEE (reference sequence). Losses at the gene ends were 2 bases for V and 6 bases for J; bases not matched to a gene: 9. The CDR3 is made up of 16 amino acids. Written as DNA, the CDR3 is TGTGCCAGCAGCTTATCACCGGGACAGGGGGACGATGGCTACACCTTC. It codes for CASSLSPGQGDDGYTF.

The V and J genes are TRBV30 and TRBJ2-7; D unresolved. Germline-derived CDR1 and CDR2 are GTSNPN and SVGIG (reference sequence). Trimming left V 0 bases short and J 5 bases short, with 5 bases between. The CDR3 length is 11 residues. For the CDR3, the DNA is TGTGCCTGGAGTGTACTCGACGAGCAGTACTTC. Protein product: CAWSVLDEQYF.

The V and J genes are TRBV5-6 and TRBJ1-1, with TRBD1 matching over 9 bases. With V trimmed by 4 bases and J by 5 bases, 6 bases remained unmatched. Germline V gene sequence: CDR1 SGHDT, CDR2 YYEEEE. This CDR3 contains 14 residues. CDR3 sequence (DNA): TGTGCCAGCAGCCGAGTTGACAGGGGGACTGAAGCTTTCTTT. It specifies CASSRVDRGTEAFF.

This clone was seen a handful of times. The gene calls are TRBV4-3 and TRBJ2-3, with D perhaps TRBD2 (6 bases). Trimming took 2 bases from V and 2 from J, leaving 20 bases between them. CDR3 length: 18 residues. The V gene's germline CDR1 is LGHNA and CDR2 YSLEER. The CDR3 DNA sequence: TGCGCCAGCAGCCAACTACTCCCTGCCAGCGGGTACACAGATACGCAGTATTTT. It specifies CASSQLLPASGYTDTQYF.

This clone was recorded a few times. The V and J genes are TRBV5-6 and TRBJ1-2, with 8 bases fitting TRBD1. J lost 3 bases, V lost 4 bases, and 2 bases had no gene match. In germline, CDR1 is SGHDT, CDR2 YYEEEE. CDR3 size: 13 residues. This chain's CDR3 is CASSPTGDYGYTF. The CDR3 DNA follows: TGTGCCAGCAGCCCGACAGGGGACTATGGCTACACCTTC.

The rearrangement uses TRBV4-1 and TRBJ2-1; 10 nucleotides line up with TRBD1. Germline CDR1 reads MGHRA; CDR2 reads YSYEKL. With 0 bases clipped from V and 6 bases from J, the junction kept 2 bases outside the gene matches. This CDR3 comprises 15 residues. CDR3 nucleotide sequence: TGCGCCAGCAGCCAAGAGGGACAGGGGATCAATGAGCAGTTCTTC. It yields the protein CASSQEGQGINEQFF.

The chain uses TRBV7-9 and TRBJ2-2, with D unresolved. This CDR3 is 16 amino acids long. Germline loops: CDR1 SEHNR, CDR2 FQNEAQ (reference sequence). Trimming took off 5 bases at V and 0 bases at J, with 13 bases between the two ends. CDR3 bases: TGTGCCAGCAGCGCGCTGATGGTCTCGAACACCGGGGAGCTGTTTTTT. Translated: CASSALMVSNTGELFF.

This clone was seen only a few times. The CDR3 sequence: CASSVGGEAWSPLHF. The CDR3 nucleotides read TGTGCCAGCAGCGTAGGGGGAGAGGCCTGGTCACCCCTCCACTTT. This rearrangement joins TRBV9 to TRBJ1-6; D call uncertain. CDR3 length: 15 residues. V lost 0 bases, J lost 10 bases, and 14 bases lay in between. CDR1 is SGDLS and CDR2 is YYNGEE in the germline V gene.

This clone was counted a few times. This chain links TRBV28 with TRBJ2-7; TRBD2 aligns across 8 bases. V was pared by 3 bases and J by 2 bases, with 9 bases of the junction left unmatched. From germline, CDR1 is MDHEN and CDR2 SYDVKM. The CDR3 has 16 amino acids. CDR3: CASSFLRSGATYEQYF. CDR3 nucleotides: TGTGCCAGCAGTTTTCTTCGTAGCGGGGCGACCTACGAGCAGTACTTC.

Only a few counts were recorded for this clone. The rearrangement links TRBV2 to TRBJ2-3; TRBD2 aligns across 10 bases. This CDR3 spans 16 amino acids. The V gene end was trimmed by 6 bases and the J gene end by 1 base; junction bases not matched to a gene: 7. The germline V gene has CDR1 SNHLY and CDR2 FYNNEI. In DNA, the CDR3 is TGTGCCAGCAGGGTTTTCGGGACTAGCGGCACAGATACGCAGTATTTT. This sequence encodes CASRVFGTSGTDTQYF. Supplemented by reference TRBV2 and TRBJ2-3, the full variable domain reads EPEVTQTPSHQVTQMGQEVILRCVPISNHLYFYWYRQILGQKVEFLVSFYNNEISEKSEIFDDQFSVERPDGSNFTLKIRSTKLEDSAMYFCASRVFGTSGTDTQYFGPGTRLTVL.

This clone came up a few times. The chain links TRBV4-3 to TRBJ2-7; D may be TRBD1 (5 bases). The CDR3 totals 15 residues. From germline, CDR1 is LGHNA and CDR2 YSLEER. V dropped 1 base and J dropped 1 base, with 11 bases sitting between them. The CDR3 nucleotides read TGCGCCAGCAGCCAAGGGCAGGGTTTATCCTACGAGCAGTACTTC. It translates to CASSQGQGLSYEQYF.

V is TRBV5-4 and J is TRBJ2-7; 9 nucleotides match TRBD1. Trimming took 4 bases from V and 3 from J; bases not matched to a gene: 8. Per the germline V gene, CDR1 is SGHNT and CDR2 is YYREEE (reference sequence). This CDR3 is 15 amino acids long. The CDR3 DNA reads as TGTGCCAGCAGCGGTACCGGGACAGGGCACTACGAGCAGTACTTC. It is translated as CASSGTGTGHYEQYF.

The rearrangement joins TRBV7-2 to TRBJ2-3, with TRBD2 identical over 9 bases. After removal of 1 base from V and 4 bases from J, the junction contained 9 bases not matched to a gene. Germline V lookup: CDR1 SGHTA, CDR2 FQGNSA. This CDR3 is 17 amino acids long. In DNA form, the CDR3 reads TGTGCCAGCAGCTTAGGGAGTAGCGGGGGTGTGGCAGATACGCAGTATTTT. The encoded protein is CASSLGSSGGVADTQYF.

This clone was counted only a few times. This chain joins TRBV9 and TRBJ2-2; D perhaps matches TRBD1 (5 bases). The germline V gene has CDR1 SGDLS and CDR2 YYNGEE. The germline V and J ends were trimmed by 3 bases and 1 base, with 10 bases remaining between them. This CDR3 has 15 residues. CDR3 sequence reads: CASSASRVNTGELFF. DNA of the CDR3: TGTGCCAGCAGCGCGAGCAGGGTGAACACCGGGGAGCTGTTTTTT.